These T cell receptor beta chains were read from a single sample in a study of cytomegalovirus exposure and HLA in healthy donors. This table comes from immunoSEQ multiplex PCR, and its TCRdb copy is limited to in-frame clones, with some not included. This sample has 150,000 to 170,000 clones, with 70% to 90% found just once. The sequenced sample consisted of PBMCs. These receptors originate from a middle-aged woman in good health and CMV-seropositive. Each CDR3 is given with its conserved first and last residue. D genes are given only for firm matches. Expanded clones are given a class, and other clones once, few, many or no size at all.

>TRBV5-6|TRBJ1-2|-|-
CASSYRGRPYTF
TGTGCCAGCAGCTATAGGGGCAGACCCTACACCTTC
>TRBV5-1|TRBJ2-5|-|-
CASSLEGGAQYF
TGCGCCAGCAGCTTGGAGGGGGGGGCCCAGTACTTC
>TRBV18|TRBJ2-3|-|-
CASSPTGGTDTQYF
TGTGCCAGCTCTCCAACCGGGGGCACAGATACGCAGTATTTT
>TRBV7-3|TRBJ2-1|-|-
CASSLSYYNEQFF
TGTGCCAGCAGCTTAAGCTATTACAATGAGCAGTTCTTC
>TRBV6-5|TRBJ2-2|TRBD1|-
CASSLGQGWAGELFF
TGTGCCAGCAGTCTCGGACAGGGATGGGCCGGGGAGCTGTTTTTT
>TRBV5-1|TRBJ2-3|-|-
CASSSRGGSSGTDTQYF
TGCGCCAGCAGCTCGCGGGGTGGCTCCTCTGGCACAGATACGCAGTATTTT
>TRBV2|TRBJ1-1|-|-
CASMLRAEGEAFF
TGTGCCAGCATGCTTAGGGCAGAGGGTGAAGCTTTCTTT
>TRBV5-4|TRBJ1-2|-|-
CASSYSDSRLVYGYTF
TGTGCCAGCAGCTACTCAGACAGCCGATTGGTCTATGGCTACACCTTC
>TRBV7-3|TRBJ2-1|TRBD2|-
CASSLHLAGYNEQFF
TGTGCCAGCAGCTTACATCTAGCGGGGTACAATGAGCAGTTCTTC
>TRBV18|TRBJ1-1|-|-
CASSPKGVGMNTEAFF
TGTGCCAGCTCACCAAAGGGGGTGGGCATGAACACTGAAGCTTTCTTT
>TRBV4-2|TRBJ2-2|-|-
CASSQVMGLGGDTGELFF
TGTGCCAGCAGCCAAGTTATGGGATTAGGGGGTGACACCGGGGAGCTGTTTTTT
>TRBV5-6|TRBJ2-2|-|-
CASSLGSDWDTGELFF
TGTGCCAGCAGCTTGGGGAGTGATTGGGACACCGGGGAGCTGTTTTTT
>TRBV18|TRBJ1-5|TRBD1|-
CASSPYSQGVGNQPQHF
TGTGCCAGCTCACCTTATTCACAGGGGGTCGGCAATCAGCCCCAGCATTTT
>TRBV27|TRBJ1-4|-|-
CASSLYGAAKLFF
TGTGCCAGCAGTTTATATGGAGCCGCAAAACTGTTTTTT
>TRBV7-6|TRBJ1-1|-|many
CASSSSLEAFF
TGTGCCAGCAGTTCGAGCTTGGAAGCTTTCTTT
>TRBV5-4|TRBJ2-1|TRBD2|-
CASSTGLAGGYNEQFF
TGTGCCAGCAGCACCGGACTAGCGGGAGGGTACAATGAGCAGTTCTTC
>TRBV6-6|TRBJ1-2|-|-
CASSYSQSRGYTF
TGTGCCAGCAGTTACTCGCAAAGCCGGGGCTACACCTTC
>TRBV6-5|TRBJ2-3|-|-
CASSYSSSTDTQYF
TGTGCCAGCAGTTACTCTAGTAGCACAGATACGCAGTATTTT
>TRBV28|TRBJ1-1|TRBD1|-
CASSPRQGARITEAFF
TGTGCCAGCAGTCCTCGACAGGGGGCGCGCATCACTGAAGCTTTCTTT
>TRBV27|TRBJ1-5|-|-
CASSPRTENQPQHF
TGTGCCAGCAGTCCAAGGACAGAGAATCAGCCCCAGCATTTT
>TRBV2|TRBJ2-3|-|-
CASRVRQATSSTDTQYF
TGTGCCAGCAGGGTCAGACAGGCGACGTCTAGCACAGATACGCAGTATTTT
>TRBV9|TRBJ1-2|-|few
CASSVGGGTFDNYGYTF
TGTGCCAGCAGCGTAGGGGGGGGGACATTCGATAACTATGGCTACACCTTC
>TRBV19|TRBJ1-2|-|-
CASSTPSGIYGYTF
TGTGCCAGTAGCACCCCCTCAGGGATCTATGGCTACACCTTC
>TRBV18|TRBJ2-3|-|-
CASSPESADTQYF
TGTGCCAGCTCACCAGAATCAGCAGATACGCAGTATTTT
>TRBV19|TRBJ1-5|-|few
CAPPETVGRSNQPQHF
TGTGCGCCTCCGGAGACGGTGGGTCGGAGCAATCAGCCCCAGCATTTT
>TRBV28|TRBJ2-7|TRBD1|-
CASRETGGREQYF
TGTGCCAGCAGAGAAACAGGGGGACGCGAGCAGTACTTC
>TRBV12-5|TRBJ1-1|-|-
CASGLRQSNTEAFF
TGTGCTAGTGGTCTGCGACAGTCGAACACTGAAGCTTTCTTT
>TRBV25-1|TRBJ1-5|TRBD1|-
CASSGEQGASGQPQHF
TGTGCCAGCAGTGGCGAACAGGGGGCGTCCGGTCAGCCCCAGCATTTT
>TRBV7-3|TRBJ2-1|TRBD2|-
CASSLRAKTSGSSYNEQFF
TGTGCCAGCAGCTTAAGGGCCAAGACTAGCGGGAGCTCCTACAATGAGCAGTTCTTC
>TRBV5-4|TRBJ1-2|-|-
CALGEGIKSGYTF
TGTGCCCTGGGGGAGGGAATCAAGAGCGGCTACACCTTC
>TRBV4-1|TRBJ1-2|TRBD1|few
CASSPPGQGDYGYTF
TGCGCCAGCAGCCCACCGGGACAGGGAGACTATGGCTACACCTTC
>TRBV5-6|TRBJ2-7|-|-
CASSQAYEQYF
TGTGCCAGCAGCCAAGCATACGAGCAGTACTTC
>TRBV28|TRBJ1-1|TRBD1|-
CASSILQGARTEAFF
TGTGCCAGCAGTATATTACAGGGGGCGCGAACTGAAGCTTTCTTT
>TRBV29-1|TRBJ1-1|-|-
CSVEDLDGSEAFF
TGCAGCGTTGAAGATCTTGACGGGTCTGAAGCTTTCTTT
>TRBV25-1|TRBJ2-7|TRBD1|-
CASSEGQGAYEQYF
TGTGCCAGCAGTGAGGGACAGGGGGCCTACGAGCAGTACTTC
>TRBV18|TRBJ1-2|TRBD1|-
CASSPSVTGPYGYTF
TGTGCCAGCTCACCAAGCGTGACAGGGCCGTATGGCTACACCTTC
>TRBV29-1|TRBJ2-4|TRBD1|-
CSVGTGGPKNIQYF
TGCAGCGTCGGGACAGGGGGTCCCAAAAACATTCAGTACTTC
>TRBV5-1|TRBJ2-3|TRBD2|-
CASSLAAGGIQDTQYF
TGCGCCAGCAGCTTGGCAGCGGGAGGGATTCAAGATACGCAGTATTTT
>TRBV27|TRBJ2-1|-|-
CASSPSRRISYNEQFF
TGTGCCAGCAGTCCATCTAGGCGGATCTCCTACAATGAGCAGTTCTTC
>TRBV1|TRBJ2-7|-|-
CTRNRGTYEQYF
TGCACCAGAAACAGGGGGACCTACGAGCAGTACTTC
>TRBV27|TRBJ2-7|TRBD1|-
CASSPWTGGSYEQYF
TGTGCCAGCAGTCCCTGGACAGGGGGGTCCTACGAGCAGTACTTC
>TRBV27|TRBJ2-5|TRBD1|-
CASSFRDRGETQYF
TGTGCCAGCAGTTTCCGGGACAGGGGAGAGACCCAGTACTTC
>TRBV28|TRBJ2-2|-|-
CASIKQGLNTGELFF
TGTGCCAGCATCAAACAGGGTTTAAACACCGGGGAGCTGTTTTTT
>TRBV5-1|TRBJ2-7|TRBD1|-
CASSPRTGGIYEQYF
TGCGCCAGCAGCCCGAGGACAGGGGGGATCTACGAGCAGTACTTC
>TRBV29-1|TRBJ2-5|TRBD2|-
CSVEEWSSGSNGQETQYF
TGCAGCGTTGAAGAGTGGTCTAGCGGGAGTAATGGCCAAGAGACCCAGTACTTC
>TRBV25-1|TRBJ1-2|-|-
CASSDSARGNYGYTF
TGTGCCAGCAGTGACTCCGCCCGAGGGAACTATGGCTACACCTTC